The 30 T cell receptor beta chains listed next were all sequenced from one sample in a study of regulatory T cells in long-lasting Graves disease. Described time point: persistent/refractory GD, antithyroid drugs over 5 years with positive TRAb. After RNA was extracted from PBMCs, the TCR library was made from it. iRepertoire HTBI primers and Arm-PCR of CDR3 regions built TCR beta libraries. TCRdb ran MiXCR on the multiplex PCR reads and lists one entry per CDR3 protein. The data contain 250,000 to 300,000 distinct CDR3 sequences, 20% to 25% of them singletons. Sequencing used peripheral blood mononuclear cells (PBMCs), obtained when the disease was refractory, from a patient treated with antithyroid drugs. The receptors here all came from a female donor with Graves disease.

The gene calls are TRBV27 and TRBJ1-5; D remains unclear. The CDR3 totals 13 residues. The germline V and J ends were trimmed by 3 bases and 6 bases, with 9 bases remaining between them. The germline CDR1 and CDR2 sequences are MNHEY and SMNVEV (reference sequence). CDR3 sequence reads: CASSLSWAQPQHF. The CDR3 nucleotides are TGTGCCAGCAGTTTGAGTTGGGCTCAGCCCCAGCATTTT.

This chain links TRBV19 with TRBJ1-2; perhaps TRBD1 as D (5 bases). The germline CDR1 and CDR2 sequences are LNHDA and SQIVND (reference sequence). This CDR3 has 15 amino acids. Trimming pared 4 bases from V and 0 bases from J, leaving 12 bases between. CDR3 loop: CASSTPGTPNYGYTF. DNA of the CDR3: TGTGCCAGTAGTACCCCAGGGACTCCTAACTATGGCTACACCTTC.

There are a few counts of this clonotype. The chain is built from TRBV28 and TRBJ2-1; 11 bases are a match to TRBD2. The CDR3 runs 15 residues. V shed 1 base, J shed 10 bases, and the junction held 6 bases outside the gene matches. Looked up from germline, CDR1 is MDHEN and CDR2 is SYDVKM. CDR3 region: CASSLSLAGVREQFF. CDR3 sequence (DNA): TGTGCCAGCAGTTTATCACTAGCGGGAGTTAGGGAGCAGTTCTTC.

V and J are TRBV3-1 and TRBJ2-3; 7 bases align to TRBD2. The CDR3 is 14 amino acids. Unmatched junction bases numbered 5, after V lost 4 bases and J lost 4 bases. Germline CDR1 reads LGHDT; CDR2 reads YNNKEL (reference sequence). CDR3 residues: CASSPTSSADTQYF. CDR3 nucleotide sequence: TGTGCCAGCAGCCCGACTAGCAGTGCAGATACGCAGTATTTT.

This clonotype was seen many times. CDR3 amino acids: CASRQGRVGAFYEQYF. The CDR3 DNA reads TGCGCCAGCAGACAGGGACGGGTAGGAGCCTTCTACGAGCAGTACTTC. The V gene is TRBV5-1, the J gene TRBJ2-7; maybe TRBD1 (6 bases). The CDR3 is 16 residues long. The V end lost 5 bases, the J end lost 3 bases, and 21 bases lay between the germline ends. Germline V CDR1 and CDR2: SGHRS, YFSETQ.

The chain couples TRBV4-3 to TRBJ2-4, with 9 nucleotides matching TRBD2. With V trimmed by 0 bases and J by 0 bases, 3 bases remained unmatched. This CDR3 comprises 17 residues. Germline V gene sequence: CDR1 LGHNA, CDR2 YSLEER. In DNA, the CDR3 is TGCGCCAGCAGCCAAGATCGAGCGGGAGGAGCCAAAAACATTCAGTACTTC. This codes for CASSQDRAGGAKNIQYF.

This clonotype showed up many times. This rearrangement joins TRBV7-2 to TRBJ2-7; possibly TRBD2 for D (5 bases). With 5 bases removed from V and 2 bases from J, the gap between germline ends came to 16 bases. CDR3 length equals 15 residues. The germline V gene has CDR1 SGHTA and CDR2 FQGNSA. The CDR3 region is CASSEGPPAAYEQYF. CDR3 DNA: TGTGCCAGCAGCGAGGGCCCCCCCGCAGCCTACGAGCAGTACTTC.

This clonotype was recorded many times. V usage is TRBV28 and J usage is TRBJ1-5, with a possible D match to TRBD1 (6 bases). CDR1 and CDR2 from the germline V gene are MDHEN and SYDVKM. CDR3 length equals 14 residues. V was pared by 7 bases and J by 6 bases, with 16 bases between. The DNA of the CDR3 is TGTGCCAGCACTCCCGGGGGGGGCTTTCAGCCCCAGCATTTT. This codes for CASTPGGGFQPQHF.

This clonotype was observed at least ten times. The J gene is TRBJ1-5, the V gene TRBV28; D gene unclear. Germline CDR1 reads MDHEN; CDR2 reads SYDVKM. CDR3 size: 14 residues. The V end was cut by 8 bases, the J end by 5 bases, with 16 bases between. CDR3 region: CASGPRTPYQPQHF. The CDR3 nucleotides read TGTGCCAGCGGGCCCCGGACTCCCTATCAGCCCCAGCATTTT.

This clonotype was seen ten or more times. This sequence joins TRBV3-1 and TRBJ1-2; D might be TRBD1 (6 bases). The CDR3 covers 15 residues. Per the germline V gene, CDR1 is LGHDT and CDR2 is YNNKEL (reference sequence). The V and J ends lost 1 base and 1 base respectively, with 10 bases between them. The DNA of the CDR3 is TGTGCCAGCAGCCAAGGACCACAGGGTAACTATGGCTACACCTTC. Amino acids: CASSQGPQGNYGYTF.

The sample holds many counts of this clonotype. The V gene is TRBV2, the J gene TRBJ1-6; 7 nucleotides agree with TRBD1. CDR3 length: 15 residues. Germline-derived CDR1 and CDR2 are SNHLY and FYNNEI. J was trimmed by 13 bases and V by 6 bases; bases with no gene match: 15. CDR3 bases: TGTGCCAGCAGGCCTCAGACAGGGACGTATGGGCCCCTCCACTTT. It translates to CASRPQTGTYGPLHF.

The chain employs TRBV20-1 and TRBJ2-1; TRBD1 aligns across 11 bases. The V segment lost 5 bases and the J segment 4 bases; nucleotides outside the gene matches: 4. The CDR3 length is 14 residues. Germline V gene sequence: CDR1 DFQATT, CDR2 SNEGSKA (reference sequence). CDR3 sequence: CSAGQGARYNEQFF. The CDR3 DNA reads as TGCAGTGCTGGACAGGGGGCGCGATACAATGAGCAGTTCTTC.

A few counts support this clonotype. The CDR3: CASSGAQLAGVDEQYF. CDR3 bases: TGCGCCAGCAGTGGAGCCCAACTAGCGGGAGTAGACGAGCAGTACTTC. The rearrangement links TRBV10-2 to TRBJ2-7, with TRBD2 identical over 11 bases. The CDR3 loop spans 16 amino acids. CDR1 WSHSY and CDR2 SAAADI come from the germline V gene. The V gene end was trimmed by 4 bases and the J gene end by 5 bases; junction bases not matched to a gene: 10.

The table lists this clonotype with many counts. The V gene is TRBV27, the J gene TRBJ1-5; TRBD1 matches 9 bases. J was trimmed by 7 bases and V by 2 bases; bases with no gene match: 9. Germline V CDR1 and CDR2: MNHEY, SMNVEV (reference sequence). There are 16 residues in the CDR3. DNA of the CDR3: TGTGCCAGCAGTTTAACGGGACAGGGATCGGGCCAGCCCCAGCATTTT. This codes for CASSLTGQGSGQPQHF.

This clonotype was seen a few times. The chain recombines TRBV27 with TRBJ2-7; 8 positions agree with TRBD2. V trimming: 2 bases; J trimming: 0 bases; junction bases outside the gene matches: 3. Germline V gene lookup returns CDR1 MNHEY and CDR2 SMNVEV (reference sequence). CDR3 size: 15 residues. The CDR3 coding sequence is TGTGCCAGCAGTTTAGGTAGCGGGGTCTCCTACGAGCAGTACTTC. Its translation: CASSLGSGVSYEQYF.

This clonotype was counted a few times. The rearrangement joins TRBV6-2 or TRBV6-3 to TRBJ1-5; no clear D gene. This CDR3 has 12 residues. Germline assignment: CDR1 MNHEY and CDR2 SVGEGT. The V gene lost 7 bases and the J gene lost 5 bases, with 9 bases spanning the gap. The CDR3 nucleotides are TGTGCCAGCAAAAGTTGGGATCAGCCCCAGCATTTT. Amino acids: CASKSWDQPQHF.

This clonotype was counted a few times. This rearrangement joins TRBV19 to TRBJ2-5, with D unresolved. Germline assignment: CDR1 LNHDA and CDR2 SQIVND (reference sequence). Trimming removed 4 bases at V and 4 bases at J, with 10 bases between. This CDR3 contains 13 residues. The CDR3 DNA follows: TGTGCCAGTAGTAGGGTTTACAGAGAGACCCAGTACTTC. This encodes CASSRVYRETQYF. Variable domain in full (rest from reference TRBV19 and TRBJ2-5): DGGITQSPKYLFRKEGQNVTLSCEQNLNHDAMYWYRQDPGQGLRLIYYSQIVNDFQKGDIAEGYSVSREKKESFPLTVTSAQKNPTAFYLCASSRVYRETQYFGPGTRLLVL.

Note on this clonotype: This may arise from a read error, as a much more abundant clone is one base away. The conserved phenylalanine or tryptophan normally closing the CDR3 is absent here, so this likely arose from a read error. V usage is TRBV7-2 and J usage is TRBJ2-5; D remains ambiguous. The germline gives CDR1 SGHTA, CDR2 FQGNSA. The CDR3 spans 13 residues. V was shortened by 5 bases and J by 2 bases, with 9 bases between the two germline ends. The CDR3 DNA reads as TGTGCCAGCAGCCGTATCCGACAAGAGACCCAGTACCTC. This codes for CASSRIRQETQYL.

The sample holds many counts of this clonotype. The chain couples TRBV28 to TRBJ2-2; D might be TRBD1 (6 bases). Germline CDR1 and CDR2: MDHEN and SYDVKM. The CDR3 extends over 17 amino acids. Trimming took off 5 bases at V and 4 bases at J, with 20 bases between the two ends. The CDR3 is CASSTGWAGEGTGELFF. DNA for the CDR3: TGTGCCAGCAGTACCGGTTGGGCAGGGGAAGGCACCGGGGAGCTGTTTTTT.

The genes are TRBV5-1 and TRBJ2-1; TRBD1 agrees at 10 bases. The V gene end was trimmed by 0 bases and the J gene end by 3 bases; junction bases not matched to a gene: 3. CDR1 and CDR2 from the germline V gene are SGHRS and YFSETQ. This CDR3 spans 16 amino acids. CDR3 nucleotide sequence: TGCGCCAGCAGCTTGGCACGGGACAGGGGCTACAATGAGCAGTTCTTC. Translating gives CASSLARDRGYNEQFF.

This clonotype appeared many times. The chain is built from TRBV2 and TRBJ2-3, with 10 positions matching TRBD1. The CDR3 is 15 residues long. Germline CDR1 is SNHLY and CDR2 is FYNNEI. After removal of 6 bases from V and 4 bases from J, the junction contained 7 bases not matched to a gene. In DNA, the CDR3 is TGTGCCAGCAGCGCCGTGACAGGGGGCCCAGATACGCAGTATTTT. Its translation is CASSAVTGGPDTQYF.

This clonotype was seen ten or more times. The chain joins TRBV28 to TRBJ2-5; D gene unclear. This CDR3 contains 12 residues. CDR1 MDHEN and CDR2 SYDVKM come from the germline V gene. The V end was cut by 6 bases, the J end by 4 bases, with 9 bases between. CDR3 in DNA: TGTGCCAGCAGCACCCCGGTAGAGACCCAGTACTTC. Encoded protein: CASSTPVETQYF.

DNA of the CDR3: TGTGCCAGCAGTTTATCGGGCAAGGGCTACGAGCAGTACTTC. Translation: CASSLSGKGYEQYF. V gene TRBV27 combines with J gene TRBJ2-7; D gene unclear. V dropped 0 bases and J dropped 3 bases, with 9 bases sitting between them. The CDR3 covers 14 residues. Germline lookup yields CDR1 MNHEY and CDR2 SMNVEV (reference sequence).

The chain has TRBV29-1 and TRBJ2-6, with D maybe TRBD2 (6 bases). Germline CDR1 reads SQVTM; CDR2 reads ANQGSEA. V was trimmed by 4 bases and J by 0 bases, leaving 13 bases between them. The CDR3 sequence is 16 residues long. CDR3 in amino acids: CSVVVAASSGANVLTF. CDR3 coding DNA: TGCAGCGTTGTAGTAGCGGCCAGCTCTGGGGCCAACGTCCTGACTTTC.

The sample holds many counts of this clonotype. The J gene is TRBJ1-2, the V gene TRBV6-1, with 9 bases fitting TRBD1. CDR1 is MNHNS, CDR2 SASEGT, per germline. CDR3 length equals 14 residues. Trimming at V came to 7 bases and at J to 3 bases, leaving 6 bases not matched to a gene. The CDR3 spells CASTPTGGDYGYTF. The CDR3 bases are TGTGCCAGCACCCCGACAGGGGGTGACTATGGCTACACCTTC.

This clonotype occurred many times. V gene TRBV7-8 combines with J gene TRBJ2-7; D might be TRBD1 or TRBD2, each matching 5 bases. The CDR3 is made up of 15 amino acids. V lost 5 bases to trimming and J lost 6 bases, with 20 bases between them. The germline gives CDR1 SGHVS, CDR2 FQNEAQ. DNA of the CDR3: TGTGCCAGCAGCCCGGGCCCCGGGACGGGTGCCGAGCAGTACTTC. It codes for CASSPGPGTGAEQYF. Filled out from reference TRBV7-8 and TRBJ2-7, the complete variable domain reads GAGVSQSPRYKVAKRGQDVALRCDPISGHVSLFWYQQALGQGPEFLTYFQNEAQLDKSGLPSDRFFAERPEGSVSTLKIQRTQQEDSAVYLCASSPGPGTGAEQYFGPGTRLTVT.

Many counts were recorded for this clonotype. This CDR3 reads CASSPQSYEQYF. CDR3 nucleotide sequence: TGTGCCAGCTCGCCTCAGAGCTACGAGCAGTACTTC. This chain connects TRBV18 to TRBJ2-7; D gene unclear. The CDR3 covers 12 residues. In germline, CDR1 is KGHSH, CDR2 LQKENI. V dropped 6 bases and J dropped 3 bases, with 9 bases sitting between them.

The rearrangement uses TRBV7-9 and TRBJ1-5; tentative D call: TRBD1 (6 bases). V dropped 4 bases and J dropped 7 bases, with 20 bases sitting between them. This CDR3 is built from 16 residues. Per the germline V gene, CDR1 is SEHNR and CDR2 is FQNEAQ (reference sequence). In nucleotides, the CDR3 is TGTGCCAGCAGCTCGGAACAGGGAGGGGACGGGCAGCCCCAGCATTTT. It translates to CASSSEQGGDGQPQHF.

This clonotype was observed a handful of times. The V gene is TRBV7-2, the J gene TRBJ2-7; TRBD1 or TRBD2 may be the D gene (5 bases each). Trimming shortened V by 6 bases and J by 10 bases, and 25 bases separated the two germline ends. Germline CDR1 is SGHTA and CDR2 is FQGNSA. CDR3 length equals 15 residues. CDR3 DNA: TGTGCCAGCAGTTCGGGACGGACCGAGCCGGGTAGTCAGTACTTC. It yields the protein CASSSGRTEPGSQYF.

This clonotype was seen a few times. The V call is TRBV2, the J call TRBJ2-2; D might be TRBD1 (5 bases). V was cut by 1 base and J by 6 bases, with 9 bases left in between. This CDR3 contains 14 residues. In germline, CDR1 is SNHLY, CDR2 FYNNEI. This chain's CDR3 is CASSEGMGPGELFF. CDR3 nucleotide sequence: TGTGCCAGCAGTGAAGGGATGGGGCCCGGGGAGCTGTTTTTT.